These 18 T cell receptor beta chains were all obtained from the same sample, sequenced in a study of T-cell reconstitution after alpha-beta-depleted transplantation in children. Unique molecular identifiers were used in preparing the TCRbeta library. In TCRdb, the PCR reads were re-called with MiXCR into one record per CDR3 protein. The data contain under 140,000 distinct CDR3 sequences, under 13% of them singletons. Here the sequenced sample was PBMCs from the stem cell graft donor, taken from the stem cell graft. Every receptor here comes from a human donor who donated a stem cell graft to a child with acute lymphoblastic leukemia.

This sequence joins TRBV12-3 or TRBV12-4 and TRBJ2-7; the D gene is possibly TRBD1 (5 bases). The CDR3 totals 18 residues. Trimming left V 10 bases short and J 3 bases short, with 31 bases between. Here the CDR3 DNA reads TGTGCCACCTCCAAAGAATCGGAGAGAGGCAGGGCCAGCTACGAGCAGTACTTC. It codes for CATSKESERGRASYEQYF.

In its sample, this clonotype was seen many times. The J gene is TRBJ2-7, the V gene TRBV10-3, with 10 bases aligning to TRBD1. Looked up from germline, CDR1 is ENHRY and CDR2 is SYGVKD. Losses at the gene ends were 8 bases for V and 1 base for J; bases not matched to a gene: 8. The CDR3 runs 15 residues. The CDR3 loop reads CAIAEGQGFSYEQYF. The CDR3 region has the DNA TGTGCCATCGCAGAGGGACAGGGGTTTTCCTACGAGCAGTACTTC.

This clonotype was observed at least ten times. The chain recombines TRBV5-6 with TRBJ2-2, with TRBD1 as a possible D gene (6 bases). CDR3 size: 15 residues. Germline loops: CDR1 SGHDT, CDR2 YYEEEE. The V and J ends lost 3 bases and 8 bases respectively, with 17 bases between them. The DNA of the CDR3 is TGTGCCAGCAGCTCAGGACCCGGGGACAAGGGGGAGCTGTTTTTT. This encodes CASSSGPGDKGELFF. Full variable domain (remainder filled in from reference TRBV5-6 and TRBJ2-2): DAGVTQSPTHLIKTRGQQVTLRCSPKSGHDTVSWYQQALGQGPQFIFQYYEEEERQRGNFPDRFSGHQFPNYSSELNVNALLLGDSALYLCASSSGPGDKGELFFGEGSRLTVL.

This clonotype was seen repeatedly, ten times or more. This chain links TRBV5-1 with TRBJ2-1; D uncertain. Trimming took 6 bases from V and 0 from J, leaving 16 bases between them. Per germline, CDR1 SGHRS and CDR2 YFSETQ. The CDR3 covers 16 residues. The CDR3 sequence is CASTHLSRSSYNEQFF. CDR3 sequence (DNA): TGCGCCAGCACCCACCTTAGCAGAAGCTCCTACAATGAGCAGTTCTTC.

A few counts support this clonotype. A much larger clone lies a single base off, so this may be a read error. J is TRBJ2-2 and V is TRBV28; TRBD1 matches at 12 bases. Unmatched junction bases numbered 10, after V lost 5 bases and J lost 9 bases. Germline CDR1 reads MDHEN; CDR2 reads SYDVKM. There are 16 residues in the CDR3. CDR3 residues: CASSLRDRGLSWELFF. In DNA, the CDR3 is TGTGCCAGCAGTCTCCGGGACAGGGGGCTTAGCTGGGAGCTGTTTTTT.

This clonotype was counted many times. J is TRBJ2-1 and V is TRBV3-1, with D unclear. This CDR3 contains 11 residues. The germline V gene has CDR1 LGHDT and CDR2 YNNKEL (reference sequence). Deletions cut 1 base from V and 8 bases from J, with 3 bases between. The CDR3 reads CASSQVYEQFF. In nucleotides, the CDR3 is TGTGCCAGCAGCCAAGTGTATGAGCAGTTCTTC.

The rearrangement joins TRBV7-2 to TRBJ1-4, with D hard to call. Trimming stripped 5 bases from V and 1 base from J, with 14 bases between. Germline V gene sequence: CDR1 SGHTA, CDR2 FQGNSA. This CDR3 is 16 amino acids long. CDR3 nucleotide sequence: TGTGCCAGCAGCCCCCCAAATGACATAACTAATGAAAAACTGTTTTTT. Translated, it gives CASSPPNDITNEKLFF.

This clonotype was picked up many times. The CDR3, as DNA: TGTGCCAGCAGCGTGACCAGGGGGCAGGAGACCCAGTACTTC. Its protein is CASSVTRGQETQYF. The chain employs TRBV5-5 and TRBJ2-5; 8 bases are shared with TRBD1. The V gene end was trimmed by 4 bases and the J gene end by 5 bases; junction bases not matched to a gene: 7. The germline gives CDR1 SGHKS, CDR2 YYEKEE (reference sequence). This CDR3 region has 14 residues.

This clonotype was counted ten times or more. V gene TRBV20-1 combines with J gene TRBJ2-7; D tentatively fits TRBD1 or TRBD2 (5 bases each). CDR1 is DFQATT and CDR2 is SNEGSKA in the germline V gene (reference sequence). V was shortened by 6 bases and J by 7 bases, with 22 bases between the two germline ends. This CDR3 spans 14 amino acids. CDR3 sequence reads: CSASRGEDWWEQYF. The CDR3 nucleotides are TGCAGTGCAAGTAGGGGAGAGGACTGGTGGGAGCAGTACTTC.

This clonotype was seen repeatedly, ten times or more. The rearrangement links TRBV7-2 to TRBJ2-4; tentatively, D is TRBD1 (5 bases). Germline CDR1 is SGHTA and CDR2 is FQGNSA. There are 14 residues in the CDR3. V lost 5 bases, J lost 1 base, and 9 bases lay in between. CDR3 coding DNA: TGTGCCAGCAGCAATCGACAGGCCAAAAACATTCAGTACTTC. It specifies CASSNRQAKNIQYF. The full variable domain, rest sourced from reference TRBV7-2 and TRBJ2-4, is GAGVSQSPSNKVTEKGKDVELRCDPISGHTALYWYRQSLGQGLEFLIYFQGNSAPDKSGLPSDRFSAERTGGSVSTLTIQRTQQEDSAVYLCASSNRQAKNIQYFGAGTRLSVL.

This clonotype has a count of ten or more. J is TRBJ1-1 and V is TRBV12-3 or TRBV12-4, with TRBD1 matching 10 bases. With 5 bases clipped from V and 13 bases from J, the junction kept 13 bases outside the gene matches. The CDR3 extends over 14 amino acids. The CDR3 region has the DNA TGTGCCAGCAGTCCCAGGACAGGGGGGGCGATAGATTTCTTT. This encodes CASSPRTGGAIDFF.

This clonotype was found many times. The V call is TRBV7-2, the J call TRBJ1-5, with D perhaps TRBD1 (5 bases). Germline loops: CDR1 SGHTA, CDR2 FQGNSA. Between the trimmed V and J ends, which lost 5 bases and 1 base, there was a span of 15 bases. The CDR3 contains 16 residues. CDR3 coding DNA: TGTGCCAGCAGCCAAGCCGGGACCCCAAGCAATCAGCCCCAGCATTTT. Translated: CASSQAGTPSNQPQHF.

The rearrangement links TRBV20-1 to TRBJ2-7, with 8 bases fitting TRBD1. CDR3 length: 15 residues. Germline-derived CDR1 and CDR2 are DFQATT and SNEGSKA (reference sequence). V shed 1 base, J shed 6 bases, and the junction held 11 bases outside the gene matches. The CDR3 protein is CSARAPGQAVCEQYF. Here the CDR3 DNA reads TGCAGTGCTAGAGCACCGGGACAGGCGGTTTGCGAGCAGTACTTC.

This clonotype was seen many times. The gene calls are TRBV12-5 and TRBJ2-3, with TRBD2 matching 9 bases. The germline V gene has CDR1 LGHNT and CDR2 FRNRAP. After removal of 4 bases from V and 4 bases from J, the junction contained 15 bases not matched to a gene. This CDR3 has 18 amino acids. In nucleotides, the CDR3 is TGTGCTAGTGGTTCACCGCTGGGACTAGCTGATTTAGCAGATACGCAGTATTTT. The encoded protein is CASGSPLGLADLADTQYF.

Ten or more counts support this clonotype. V is TRBV5-1 and J is TRBJ2-5; no firm D call. The CDR3 is 15 residues long. In germline, CDR1 is SGHRS, CDR2 YFSETQ. V was clipped by 4 bases and J by 2 bases, with 15 bases between them. The CDR3 sequence: CASSLVRVGQETQYF. The CDR3 region has the DNA TGCGCCAGCAGCCTGGTTCGGGTAGGGCAAGAGACCCAGTACTTC.

This clonotype came up many times. This chain uses TRBV28 with TRBJ2-5, with TRBD1 as a possible D gene (5 bases). Per germline, CDR1 MDHEN and CDR2 SYDVKM. V was trimmed by 3 bases and J by 2 bases, leaving 7 bases between them. There are 13 residues in the CDR3. The CDR3 DNA reads TGTGCCAGCAGTTTCCAGGGTCAAGAGACCCAGTACTTC. As protein: CASSFQGQETQYF.

This clonotype was recorded many times. The chain uses TRBV18 and TRBJ2-1; D gene unclear. There are 15 residues in the CDR3. V was pared by 0 bases and J by 5 bases, with 11 bases between. Germline V gene lookup returns CDR1 KGHSH and CDR2 LQKENI. The CDR3: CASSPPFGFDNEQFF. The CDR3 DNA reads TGTGCCAGCTCACCACCTTTTGGCTTTGACAATGAGCAGTTCTTC.

This clonotype was picked up many times. This chain connects TRBV6-5 to TRBJ2-5, with D perhaps TRBD2 (6 bases). Germline CDR1 MNHEY, CDR2 SVGAGI. The ends were cut back, 0 bases at V and 5 bases at J, with 13 bases in the middle. This CDR3 is built from 15 residues. The CDR3, as DNA: TGTGCCAGCAGTTACTCGTATGGAGGGTTGGAGACCCAGTACTTC. Translating gives CASSYSYGGLETQYF.